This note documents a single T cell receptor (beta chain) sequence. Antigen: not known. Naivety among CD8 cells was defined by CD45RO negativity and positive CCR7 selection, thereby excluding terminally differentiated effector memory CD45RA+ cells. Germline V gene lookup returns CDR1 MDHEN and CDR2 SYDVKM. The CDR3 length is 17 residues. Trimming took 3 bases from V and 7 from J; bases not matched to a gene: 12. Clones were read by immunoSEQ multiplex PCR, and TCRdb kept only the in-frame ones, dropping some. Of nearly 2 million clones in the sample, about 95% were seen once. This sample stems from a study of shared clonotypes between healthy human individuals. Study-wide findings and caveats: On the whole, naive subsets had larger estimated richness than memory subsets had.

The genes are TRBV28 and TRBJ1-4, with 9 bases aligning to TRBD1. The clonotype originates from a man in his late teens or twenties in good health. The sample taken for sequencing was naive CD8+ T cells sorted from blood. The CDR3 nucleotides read TGTGCCAGCAGTTTGTTTCAGGCGGGACAGGGAGCTGAAAAACTGTTTTTT. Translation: CASSLFQAGQGAEKLFF. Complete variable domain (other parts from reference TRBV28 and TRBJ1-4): DVKVTQSSRYLVKRTGEKVFLECVQDMDHENMFWYRQDPGLGLRLIYFSYDVKMKEKGDIPEGYSVSREKKERFSLILESASTNQTSMYLCASSLFQAGQGAEKLFFGSGTQLSVL.